A single T cell receptor (beta chain) is shown here with its context. Its antigen is unidentified. V gave up 5 bases and J gave up 3 bases, with 14 bases separating them. The CDR3 sequence is 15 residues long. These data come from a study of response to subunit inactivated influenza vaccine. Study-level results: Authors suggested each seasonal flu vaccination may recruit only limited numbers of new T cells.

TCRdb analysed the RT-PCR reads with MiXCR anew, one entry per CDR3 protein. The sample includes fewer than 250,000 distinct CDR3 sequences, about 15% seen only once; the top ten take about 26%. Specimen: CD8+ T cells sorted from PBMCs, collected 5 days after vaccination. This receptor was taken from a man aged 50 or older who received an inactivated influenza vaccine. The chain has TRBV12-3 or TRBV12-4 and TRBJ2-1, with D unclear. CDR3 protein: CASSPFGSDYNEQFF. In nucleotides, the CDR3 is TGTGCCAGCAGTCCTTTCGGGTCGGACTACAATGAGCAGTTCTTC.